Below, 28 T cell receptor beta chains from the same sample are listed, as sequenced in a study of tumor-infiltrating lymphocytes in primary liver carcinoma. Unsorted whole blood supplied the blood RNA, and germline DNA was isolated too. With around 450 ng total RNA as template and a constant-region primer, TCR beta cDNA was made. Libraries covering TCR beta were generated through three nested multiplex PCR rounds (using a slightly modified ARM-PCR). TRBV1-TRBV30 forward primers and a C-beta reverse primer were used in the first two PCR rounds, which each ran for about 11 cycles. TCRdb analysed the multiplex PCR reads with MiXCR anew, one entry per CDR3 protein. The repertoire includes approximately 330,000 distinct CDR3 sequences, almost 65% of them detected once, and under 8% sits in the top ten. The sample taken for sequencing was peripheral blood. The receptors were gathered from a man aged 40-50 years with primary liver carcinoma and hepatitis B virus infection.

As to this clonotype: The junction departs from the called germline gene at one end, perhaps through a read error. The chain carries TRBV11-2 and TRBJ2-1; 11 bases map to TRBD2. CDR1 is SGHAT, CDR2 FQNNGV, per germline. The CDR3 is 14 amino acids. CDR3 loop: CASSLGTSGNERFF. DNA for the CDR3: TGTGCTAGCAGCTTAGGGACTAGCGGTAATGAGCGGTTCTTC.

To note about this clonotype: One end of the junction does not line up with germline, which may come from a read error. The chain recombines TRBV24-1 with TRBJ2-1, with a possible D match to TRBD2 (5 bases). Germline loops: CDR1 KGHDR, CDR2 SFDVKD. The CDR3 consists of 13 residues. The CDR3 bases are TGTGCCACCCGGGGAGACTCCTTCAATGAGCAGTTCTTC. Amino acids: CATRGDSFNEQFF.

Points on this clonotype: A much larger clone lies one base from this, so it may be a read error. This sequence joins TRBV6-5 and TRBJ1-2; no clear D gene. The CDR3 is 15 residues long. With 0 bases removed from V and 3 bases from J, the gap between germline ends came to 11 bases. Germline loops: CDR1 MNHEY, CDR2 SVGAGI. The CDR3 region has the DNA TGTGCCAGCAGTTACTCGAGGGCCGTCCACTATGGCTACACCTTC. Amino acid sequence: CASSYSRAVHYGYTF.

This clonotype was recorded many times. The gene calls are TRBV11-2 and TRBJ1-4; D is uncertain. The germline V and J ends were trimmed by 5 bases and 0 bases, with 13 bases remaining between them. CDR3 length: 16 residues. Germline V gives CDR1 SGHAT, CDR2 FQNNGV. DNA for the CDR3: TGTGCCAGCAGCCCGGGGATCGGGGCAACTAATGAAAAACTGTTTTTT. Its protein product is CASSPGIGATNEKLFF.

The chain combines TRBV5-6 with TRBJ1-1, with 10 bases identical to TRBD1. After removal of 5 bases from V and 6 bases from J, the junction contained 4 bases not matched to a gene. The CDR3 length is 13 residues. Germline CDR1 and CDR2: SGHDT and YYEEEE. The CDR3 sequence is CASRRQGAAEAFF. The CDR3 region has the DNA TGTGCCAGCAGACGACAGGGGGCCGCTGAAGCTTTCTTT. The full variable domain, its missing parts supplied by reference TRBV5-6 and TRBJ1-1, is DAGVTQSPTHLIKTRGQQVTLRCSPKSGHDTVSWYQQALGQGPQFIFQYYEEEERQRGNFPDRFSGHQFPNYSSELNVNALLLGDSALYLCASRRQGAAEAFFGQGTRLTVV.

As regards this clonotype: No conserved phenylalanine or tryptophan ends this CDR3, so it is likely a read error. In nucleotides, the CDR3 is TGTGCCATCGGAAGAGACAGGGTAGGCATTGAAGCTTTCATT. Its translation is CAIGRDRVGIEAFI. The V and J genes are TRBV10-3 and TRBJ1-1, with 7 nucleotides matching TRBD1. V lost 8 bases to trimming and J lost 7 bases; unmatched junction nucleotides: 13. Germline lookup yields CDR1 ENHRY and CDR2 SYGVKD. The CDR3 is 14 residues long.

With respect to this clonotype: Since the CDR3 does not end with the conserved phenylalanine or tryptophan, this likely comes from a read error. The chain combines TRBV6-1 with TRBJ2-7; 11 nucleotides align to TRBD1. CDR3 length: 14 amino acids. V shed 3 bases, J shed 6 bases, and the junction held 4 bases outside the gene matches. Per germline, CDR1 MNHNS and CDR2 SASEGT. CDR3 DNA: TGTGCCAGCAGTGACGGACAGGGGGCGGCCGAGCAGTACCTC. Translation gives CASSDGQGAAEQYL.

This clonotype was observed at least ten times. J is TRBJ1-1 and V is TRBV4-2; D is unresolved. V lost 0 bases to trimming and J lost 7 bases, with 6 bases between them. This CDR3 region has 12 residues. CDR1 LGHNA and CDR2 YNFKEQ come from the germline V gene. CDR3 bases: TGTGCCAGCAGCCAAGATTTTCGTGAAGCTTTCTTT. It yields the protein CASSQDFREAFF.

Details on this clonotype: Possible read error: a much larger clone is one base away. The rearrangement uses TRBV6-2 or TRBV6-3 and TRBJ2-1; TRBD1 agrees at 8 bases. This CDR3 contains 18 residues. From germline, CDR1 is MNHEY and CDR2 SVGEGT. CDR3 coding DNA: TGTACCAGCAGTCCCCACAGGGGGAGAGGGGGTGGAGGAAATGAGCAGTTCTTC. Its protein is CTSSPHRGRGGGGNEQFF.

This clonotype was found once. Sequence at one end of the junction differs from germline and may be a read error. The chain employs TRBV11-2 and TRBJ2-7; the D gene is possibly TRBD2 (5 bases). The germline V gene encodes CDR1 SGHAT and CDR2 FQNNGV. This CDR3 is built from 14 residues. The CDR3 region has the DNA TGTGCTAGCAGCTTAGGAGGAAAGGCCTACGAGCACTACTTC. This translates into CASSLGGKAYEHYF.

In its sample, this clonotype was seen many times. The CDR3 sequence: CASSPQLAVGLKV. The CDR3, as DNA: TGTGCCAGCAGCCCGCAACTAGCAGTGGGTTTAAAAGTC. The chain carries TRBV11-2 and TRBJ2-7; possibly TRBD2 for D (6 bases). Germline loops: CDR1 SGHAT, CDR2 FQNNGV. The CDR3 runs 13 residues.

About this clonotype itself: One end of the junction is discordant with germline, which a read error may explain. This chain connects TRBV11-2 to TRBJ2-4, with a tentative D call TRBD2 (7 bases). This CDR3 contains 13 residues. Germline-derived CDR1 and CDR2 are SGHAT and FQNNGV. The CDR3 is CDSSATRGAVGYF. DNA of the CDR3: TGTGACAGCAGCGCAACTCGGGGGGCGGTCGGGTACTTC. Drawing the rest from reference TRBV11-2 and TRBJ2-4, the complete variable domain is EAGVAQSPRYKIIEKRQSVAFWCNPISGHATLYWYQQILGQGPKLLIQFQNNGVVDDSQLPKDRFSAERLKGVDSTLKIQPAKLEDSAVYLCDSSATRGAVGYFGAGTRLSVL.

To note about this clonotype: A read error is possible here, since a much larger clone lies one base away. The chain is built from TRBV4-3 and TRBJ2-7, with 8 positions matching TRBD1. The CDR3 contains 15 residues. Germline loops: CDR1 LGHNA, CDR2 YSLEER. The CDR3 here is CASSQADRASYGQYF. DNA of the CDR3: TGCGCCAGCAGCCAAGCGGACAGGGCTTCCTACGGGCAGTACTTC.

This chain links TRBV6-1 with TRBJ2-2; D is undetermined. The CDR3 contains 13 residues. The V end was cut by 9 bases, the J end by 6 bases, with 14 bases between. Germline CDR1 and CDR2: MNHNS and SASEGT. The CDR3 loop is CASSMGGAGELFF. The DNA for the CDR3 is TGTGCCAGTAGCATGGGTGGAGCCGGGGAGCTGTTTTTT.

This clonotype was seen just once. V gene TRBV7-8 combines with J gene TRBJ2-1; weak D call: TRBD2 (6 bases). The length of the CDR3 is 15 residues. From germline, CDR1 is SGHVS and CDR2 FQNEAQ. Trimming removed 5 bases from V and 7 bases from J, with 18 bases in between. CDR3 loop: CASSPFGARGNEQFF. Here the CDR3 DNA reads TGTGCCAGCAGCCCTTTCGGGGCCCGGGGGAATGAGCAGTTCTTC. Drawing the rest from reference TRBV7-8 and TRBJ2-1, the complete variable domain is GAGVSQSPRYKVAKRGQDVALRCDPISGHVSLFWYQQALGQGPEFLTYFQNEAQLDKSGLPSDRFFAERPEGSVSTLKIQRTQQEDSAVYLCASSPFGARGNEQFFGPGTRLTVL.

About this clonotype itself: This clone may be a read error of a much larger clone one base away. The V call is TRBV4-1, the J call TRBJ2-7, with 9 bases that match TRBD1. V lost 3 bases, J lost 5 bases, and 8 bases stayed unmatched. Germline CDR1 is MGHRA and CDR2 is YSYEKL. CDR3 length: 15 residues. CDR3 residues: CASSHSGTGCHEQYF. CDR3 DNA sequence: TGCGCCAGCAGCCATTCCGGGACAGGGTGCCACGAGCAGTACTTC.

Only a few counts were recorded for this clonotype. The V and J genes are TRBV10-3 and TRBJ1-2, with 8 bases that match TRBD1. Unmatched junction bases numbered 5, after V lost 2 bases and J lost 6 bases. CDR3 length: 14 residues. Germline values: CDR1 ENHRY, CDR2 SYGVKD. In DNA, the CDR3 is TGTGCCATCAGTGAGCCAGGACAGGGAAATGGCTACACCTTC. This encodes CAISEPGQGNGYTF.

With respect to this clonotype: The final CDR3 position lacks the conserved phenylalanine or tryptophan, pointing to a likely read error. The rearrangement uses TRBV18 and TRBJ2-1; 9 nucleotides line up with TRBD2. Germline CDR1 reads KGHSH; CDR2 reads LQKENI. V dropped 3 bases and J dropped 6; count of bases not matched to a gene: 3. The CDR3 contains 14 residues. CDR3 nucleotides: TGTGCCAGCTCACCTGCGGGAGGGAGCAATGAGCAGTTCCTC. It specifies CASSPAGGSNEQFL.

This clonotype was counted once. One junction end disagrees with the germline gene, perhaps due to a read error. CDR3 region: CASSFRSIGQCF. In nucleotides, the CDR3 is TGTGCCAGCAGCTTTCGATCGATCGGGCAGTGCTTC. V and J are TRBV13 and TRBJ2-7; D call uncertain. The germline gives CDR1 PRHDT, CDR2 FYEKMQ (reference sequence). The CDR3 covers 12 residues.

Only one count was recorded for this clonotype. Given a much more abundant clone one base away, this may be a read error. V and J are TRBV6-6 and TRBJ2-3; D unresolved. Germline assignment: CDR1 MNHNY and CDR2 SVGAGI (reference sequence). The CDR3 length is 13 residues. The CDR3 spells CDSSAMGTDTQYF. DNA for the CDR3: TGTGACAGCAGTGCTATGGGGACAGATACGCAGTATTTT.

As concerns this clonotype: With a much larger clone just one base away, this may be a read error. The rearrangement links TRBV12-3 or TRBV12-4 to TRBJ2-3; D remains unclear. There are 12 residues in the CDR3. The CDR3 DNA reads as TGTGCCAGCAGTTTCAGCACAGATGCGCAGTATTTT. This codes for CASSFSTDAQYF.

The rearrangement uses TRBV5-4 and TRBJ1-1; no clear D gene. CDR1 and CDR2 from the germline V gene are SGHNT and YYREEE (reference sequence). V was shortened by 2 bases and J by 11 bases, with 13 bases between the two germline ends. The CDR3 loop spans 12 amino acids. The CDR3 is CASSLLEGHAFF. The CDR3 DNA reads as TGTGCCAGCAGCTTACTTGAGGGTCATGCTTTCTTT.

The chain recombines TRBV12-3 or TRBV12-4 with TRBJ2-6; 8 nucleotides align to TRBD1. After removal of 4 bases from V and 2 bases from J, the junction contained 10 bases not matched to a gene. This CDR3 contains 18 residues. This CDR3 reads CASSSQTGDQPGANVLTF. CDR3 sequence (DNA): TGTGCCAGCAGTTCCCAGACAGGGGACCAACCTGGGGCCAACGTCCTGACTTTC.

This clonotype was counted many times. The chain recombines TRBV13 with TRBJ1-2; 9 bases agree with TRBD1. V was pared by 5 bases and J by 4 bases, with 8 bases of the junction left unmatched. CDR1 PRHDT and CDR2 FYEKMQ come from the germline V gene (reference sequence). This CDR3 region has 15 residues. CDR3 nucleotide sequence: TGTGCCAGCAGCCTCCGGGACAGGGCACGCTATGGCTACACCTTC. Its protein is CASSLRDRARYGYTF.

On this clonotype itself: A junction boundary mismatches the germline segment, possibly from a read error. The rearrangement links TRBV11-1 to TRBJ1-5; no firm D call. Germline CDR1 SGHAT, CDR2 FQDESV (reference sequence). The CDR3 extends over 14 amino acids. The CDR3 loop reads CASSMTGSDQPQHF. The CDR3 DNA sequence: TGTGCCAGCAGCATGACGGGTAGCGATCAGCCCCAGCATTTT.

This clonotype was detected a few times. A read error may account for a junction end that differs from germline. The V and J genes are TRBV10-3 and TRBJ2-7, with 8 bases lining up with TRBD1. Looked up from germline, CDR1 is ENHRY and CDR2 is SYGVKD. This CDR3 is built from 11 residues. The DNA for the CDR3 is TGTGTCATCAGTGCGGACAGGGCGCAGTACTTC. This encodes CVISADRAQYF.

V is TRBV28 and J is TRBJ2-7; no clear D. The V gene's germline CDR1 is MDHEN and CDR2 SYDVKM. This CDR3 spans 14 amino acids. Trimming left V 3 bases short and J 4 bases short, with 13 bases between. The CDR3 coding sequence is TGTGCCAGCAGTTTTTCGGGCGGTTCGTACGAGCAGTACTTC. Its protein product is CASSFSGGSYEQYF.

V and J are TRBV5-1 and TRBJ1-2, with D perhaps TRBD1 (5 bases). There are 13 residues in the CDR3. Germline V CDR1 and CDR2: SGHRS, YFSETQ. Trimming took off 0 bases at V and 8 bases at J, with 11 bases between the two ends. The CDR3 region is CASSLDQGGGYTF. CDR3 bases: TGCGCCAGCAGCTTGGATCAGGGAGGGGGCTACACCTTC.